The clone carrying this T cell receptor beta chain appeared a few times. TCRdb called the 5' RACE reads again in MiXCR, with one record for every CDR3 protein. The sample has around 1.7 million distinct CDR3 sequences, under 35% seen once. Germline V gene sequence: CDR1 SGHKS, CDR2 YYEKEE (reference sequence). The CDR3 consists of 14 residues. The ends lost 5 bases at V and 1 base at J; junction bases unmatched: 6. The data derive from a study of identical twins. Sequencing was done on a sample of cord blood. This receptor was identified in a newborn girl in good health. This sequence joins TRBV5-5 and TRBJ2-7; 7 bases are shared with TRBD1. The CDR3 nucleotides read TGTGCCAGCAGTAACCCGGGACAGTCCTACGAGCAGTACTTC. Amino acid sequence: CASSNPGQSYEQYF.